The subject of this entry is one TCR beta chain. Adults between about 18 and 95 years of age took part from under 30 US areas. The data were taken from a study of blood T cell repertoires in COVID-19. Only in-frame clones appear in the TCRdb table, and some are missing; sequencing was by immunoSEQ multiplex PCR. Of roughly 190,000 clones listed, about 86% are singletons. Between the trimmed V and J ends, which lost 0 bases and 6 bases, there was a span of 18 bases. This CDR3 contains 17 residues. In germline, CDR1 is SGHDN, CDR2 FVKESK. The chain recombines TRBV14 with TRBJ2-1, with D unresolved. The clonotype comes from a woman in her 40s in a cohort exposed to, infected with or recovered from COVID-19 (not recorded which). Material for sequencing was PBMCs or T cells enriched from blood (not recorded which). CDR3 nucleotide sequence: TGTGCCAGCAGCCAAGACCGCGAGTATAAGCGCTCCAATGAGCAGTTCTTC. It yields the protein CASSQDREYKRSNEQFF.